This is a list of T cell receptor beta chains from one sample in a study of cytomegalovirus exposure and HLA in healthy donors. Here immunoSEQ multiplex PCR was the method, and the copy in TCRdb shows in-frame clones only, minus some. The sample shows 150,000 to 200,000 clones, roughly 80% of them seen only once. The sequenced material came from PBMCs. The receptors were gathered from a man between 18 and 35 years old in good health and CMV-seropositive. CDR3s include the opening cysteine and the closing phenylalanine or tryptophan.

len	v_gene	j_gene	CDR3aa
13	TRBV7-9	TRBJ2-5	CASSGVIEETQYF
13	TRBV27	TRBJ1-1	CASSTTGGTEAFF
17	TRBV5-8	TRBJ1-3	CASSFRSERSSGNTIYF
15	TRBV10-3	TRBJ1-2	CAISLGQGGWYGYTF
13	TRBV13	TRBJ2-5	CASSLRLEETQYF
15	TRBV6-5	TRBJ1-5	CASSLTGISNQPQHF
16	TRBV6-1	TRBJ1-5	CASSEDLGGKGQPQHF
15	TRBV30	TRBJ1-2	CAWIQGQPVNYGYTF
13	TRBV5-5	TRBJ1-1	CASSLGGNTEAFF
12	TRBV28	TRBJ2-3	CASTTSGASGYF
14	TRBV28	TRBJ1-1	CASSSHGGKTEAFF
12	TRBV10-1	TRBJ2-3	CASSGPGDTQYF
16	TRBV15	TRBJ2-7	CATSSLGQPGSYEQYF
13	TRBV13	TRBJ2-2	CASSLSLAGELFF
15	TRBV5-1	TRBJ1-1	CASSLMAAANTEAFF
17	TRBV21-1	TRBJ2-1	CASSKGSGRANYNEQFF
14	TRBV30	TRBJ2-1	CAWLDGLSYNEQFF
17	TRBV7-2	TRBJ2-7	CASSLAGAGGLPHEQYF
13	TRBV13	TRBJ2-1	CASSSRLSGREFF
13	TRBV27	TRBJ1-1	CASSPLGGTEAFF
17	TRBV4-1	TRBJ1-5	CASSQDGLGRGRQPQHF
14	TRBV2	TRBJ1-4	CASGPGSASEKLFF
12	TRBV30	TRBJ2-4	CAWSVPPDIQYF
15	TRBV5-1	TRBJ2-7	CASSQNGQSEVEQYF
14	TRBV6-5	TRBJ2-7	CASSPGLEGYEQYF
15	TRBV5-6	TRBJ1-5	CASSFAAGLNQPQHF
13	TRBV18	TRBJ2-1	CASSPPFNNEQFF
14	TRBV7-9	TRBJ2-7	CASSTGQGAYEQYF
14	TRBV7-2	TRBJ2-1	CASSLVGTSDEQFF
12	TRBV5-4	TRBJ2-7	CASSARGDEQYF
13	TRBV7-6	TRBJ1-2	CASSSGGYYGYTF
11	TRBV14	TRBJ2-3	CASSPGVTQYF
14	TRBV6-5	TRBJ1-1	CASSPGQGGTEAFF
16	TRBV4-2	TRBJ2-1	CASSQAGLPGSNEQFF
16	TRBV7-8	TRBJ1-1	CASSLPPTGTGTEAFF
12	TRBV11-2	TRBJ2-2	CASSFYVGELFF
20	TRBV28	TRBJ2-5	CASSFSKRVSLAGGRETQYF
13	TRBV15	TRBJ2-7	CATSGHRVYEQYF
15	TRBV7-9	TRBJ1-4	CASSLDGTANEKLFF
16	TRBV27	TRBJ2-7	CASSWAWGDRAHEQYF